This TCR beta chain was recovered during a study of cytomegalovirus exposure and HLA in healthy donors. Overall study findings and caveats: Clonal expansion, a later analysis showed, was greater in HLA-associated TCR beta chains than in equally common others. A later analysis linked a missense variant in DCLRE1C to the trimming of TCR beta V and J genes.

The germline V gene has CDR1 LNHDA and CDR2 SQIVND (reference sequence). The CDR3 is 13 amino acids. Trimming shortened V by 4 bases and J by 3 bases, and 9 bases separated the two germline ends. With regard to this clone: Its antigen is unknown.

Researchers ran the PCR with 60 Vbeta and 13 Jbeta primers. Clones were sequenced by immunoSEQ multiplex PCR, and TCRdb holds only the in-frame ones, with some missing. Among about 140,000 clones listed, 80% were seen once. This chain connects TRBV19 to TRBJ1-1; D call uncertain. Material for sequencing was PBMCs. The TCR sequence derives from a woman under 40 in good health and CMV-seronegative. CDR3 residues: CASSTRVHTEAFF. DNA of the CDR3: TGTGCCAGTAGTACCCGGGTTCACACTGAAGCTTTCTTT. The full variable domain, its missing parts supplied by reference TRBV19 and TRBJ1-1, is DGGITQSPKYLFRKEGQNVTLSCEQNLNHDAMYWYRQDPGQGLRLIYYSQIVNDFQKGDIAEGYSVSREKKESFPLTVTSAQKNPTAFYLCASSTRVHTEAFFGQGTRLTVV.